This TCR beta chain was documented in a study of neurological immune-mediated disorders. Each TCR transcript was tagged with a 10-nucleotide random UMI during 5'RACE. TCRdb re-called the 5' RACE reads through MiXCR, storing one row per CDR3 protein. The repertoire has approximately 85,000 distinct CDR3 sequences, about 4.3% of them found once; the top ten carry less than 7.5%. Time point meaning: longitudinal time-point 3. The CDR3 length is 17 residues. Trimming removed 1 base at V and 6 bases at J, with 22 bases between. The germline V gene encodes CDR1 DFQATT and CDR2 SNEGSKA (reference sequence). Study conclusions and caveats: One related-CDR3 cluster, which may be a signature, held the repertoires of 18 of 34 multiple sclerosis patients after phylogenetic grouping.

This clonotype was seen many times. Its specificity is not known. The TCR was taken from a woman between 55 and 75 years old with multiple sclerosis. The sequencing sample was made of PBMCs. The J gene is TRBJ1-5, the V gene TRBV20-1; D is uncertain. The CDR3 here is CSARALMASGLGQPQHF. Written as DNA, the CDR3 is TGCAGTGCTAGAGCCCTAATGGCCTCGGGGTTAGGTCAGCCCCAGCATTTT.